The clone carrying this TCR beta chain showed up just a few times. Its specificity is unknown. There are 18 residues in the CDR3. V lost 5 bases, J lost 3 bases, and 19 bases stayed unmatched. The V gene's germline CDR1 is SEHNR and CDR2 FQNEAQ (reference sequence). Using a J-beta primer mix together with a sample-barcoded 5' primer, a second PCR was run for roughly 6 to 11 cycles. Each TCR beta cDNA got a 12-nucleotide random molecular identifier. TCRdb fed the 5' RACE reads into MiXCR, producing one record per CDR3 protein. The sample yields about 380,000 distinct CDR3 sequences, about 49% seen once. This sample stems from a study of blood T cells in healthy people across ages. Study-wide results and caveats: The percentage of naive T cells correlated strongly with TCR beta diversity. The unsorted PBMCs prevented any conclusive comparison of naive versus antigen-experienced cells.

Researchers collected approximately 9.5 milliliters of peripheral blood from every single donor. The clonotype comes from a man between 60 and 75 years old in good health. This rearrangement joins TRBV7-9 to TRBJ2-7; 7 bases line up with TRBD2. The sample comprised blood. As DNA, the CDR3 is TGTGCCAGCAGCCCCGGTGAATTTGGAGCGGGACTACTCTACGAGCAGTACTTC. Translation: CASSPGEFGAGLLYEQYF.